Shown below are 27 T cell receptor beta chains from a single sample sequenced in a study of identical twins. From the 5' RACE reads, TCRdb called clonotypes with MiXCR, one entry per CDR3 protein. The data show approximately 530,000 distinct CDR3 sequences, 20% to 25% seen once. The data also belong to a second study, concerning yellow fever vaccine responses in identical twins.

Material for sequencing was CD4+ T cells sorted from blood. The receptors shown here come from a woman aged 18-29 years in good health.

This chain uses TRBV29-1 with TRBJ2-1; TRBD2 matches at 13 bases. This CDR3 spans 17 amino acids. CDR1 SQVTM and CDR2 ANQGSEA come from the germline V gene. After removal of 6 bases from V and 0 bases from J, the junction contained 8 bases not matched to a gene. The CDR3 sequence is CSVAGLAGYSSYNEQFF. The DNA for the CDR3 is TGCAGCGTGGCGGGACTAGCGGGATACAGCTCCTACAATGAGCAGTTCTTC.

The chain recombines TRBV12-3 or TRBV12-4 with TRBJ2-5; D gene unclear. With 2 bases removed from V and 5 bases from J, the gap between germline ends came to 6 bases. The CDR3 has 12 amino acids. The CDR3 bases are TGTGCCAGCAGTTTAATGGAGGAGACCCAGTACTTC. Its protein is CASSLMEETQYF.

This chain joins TRBV6-5 and TRBJ2-5; 11 bases line up with TRBD2. Germline loops: CDR1 MNHEY, CDR2 SVGAGI. J gave up 4 bases and V 0 bases, and 4 bases lay outside the gene matches. The CDR3 has 16 amino acids. CDR3 sequence: CASSYSLAGGPETQYF. The CDR3 DNA reads as TGTGCCAGCAGTTACTCGTTAGCGGGGGGGCCAGAGACCCAGTACTTC.

This clonotype was counted only a few times. The chain has TRBV11-2 and TRBJ2-2, with 8 bases lining up with TRBD1. The trim removed 0 bases at V and 5 bases at J, leaving 20 bases unmatched. CDR3 length equals 21 residues. The V gene's germline CDR1 is SGHAT and CDR2 FQNNGV. CDR3 residues: CASSLDPGTGILTGKTGELFF. CDR3 coding DNA: TGTGCCAGCAGCTTAGATCCCGGGACAGGCATCCTCACCGGAAAAACCGGGGAGCTGTTTTTT.

This clonotype was detected a few times. The gene calls are TRBV6-1 and TRBJ2-7; 8 positions match TRBD1. Germline CDR1 and CDR2: MNHNS and SASEGT. The CDR3 covers 14 residues. V shed 5 bases, J shed 3 bases, and the junction held 6 bases outside the gene matches. The CDR3 DNA follows: TGTGCCAGCAGTAGAGACAGGGGCAGCTACGAGCAGTACTTC. Encoded protein: CASSRDRGSYEQYF.

This clonotype has a handful of counts. The rearrangement links TRBV7-9 to TRBJ1-2; the D gene is possibly TRBD1 (5 bases). The CDR3 totals 14 residues. V gave up 2 bases and J gave up 3 bases, with 10 bases separating them. Per the germline V gene, CDR1 is SEHNR and CDR2 is FQNEAQ (reference sequence). This CDR3 is CASSLSRVDYGYTF. The CDR3 nucleotides read TGTGCCAGCAGCTTAAGCAGGGTGGACTATGGCTACACCTTC.

The chain links TRBV12-5 to TRBJ2-4; D unclear. V was clipped by 2 bases and J by 1 base, with 6 bases between them. This CDR3 comprises 14 residues. CDR1 is LGHNT, CDR2 FRNRAP, per germline. CDR3 sequence reads: CASGLSAAKNIQYF. The CDR3 coding sequence is TGTGCTAGTGGTTTGTCCGCCGCCAAAAACATTCAGTACTTC.

This clonotype appeared a few times. J is TRBJ1-6 and V is TRBV4-1; no reliable D call. V shed 3 bases and J shed 9 bases, with 12 bases lying between them. Germline V gene data show CDR1 as MGHRA and CDR2 as YSYEKL. The CDR3 is made up of 14 amino acids. The CDR3 DNA is TGCGCCAGCAGCCAGGGCCCAGTCGGTTCACCCCTCCACTTT. Its translation: CASSQGPVGSPLHF.

This clonotype was seen only a few times. The chain uses TRBV5-1 and TRBJ2-2; maybe TRBD1 (5 bases). CDR3 length: 15 amino acids. With 0 bases removed from V and 5 bases from J, the gap between germline ends came to 11 bases. Germline CDR1 reads SGHRS; CDR2 reads YFSETQ. CDR3 protein: CASSLAWTITGELFF. CDR3 nucleotide sequence: TGCGCCAGCAGCTTGGCCTGGACAATTACCGGGGAGCTGTTTTTT.

V is TRBV10-3 and J is TRBJ2-5, with D maybe TRBD2 (6 bases). Germline-derived CDR1 and CDR2 are ENHRY and SYGVKD. Trimming cost V 5 bases and J 1 base, with 14 bases left between them. The CDR3 has 15 amino acids. CDR3 sequence (DNA): TGTGCCATCAGTCAAGAGGGGAGGATCCAAGAGACCCAGTACTTC. This translates into CAISQEGRIQETQYF.

This clonotype was seen a few times. The rearrangement joins TRBV3-1 to TRBJ2-7; 11 bases are shared with TRBD2. The germline gives CDR1 LGHDT, CDR2 YNNKEL (reference sequence). Losses at the gene ends were 4 bases for V and 0 bases for J; bases not matched to a gene: 8. The CDR3 is 17 residues long. CDR3 sequence reads: CASSRPRTSGSSYEQYF. In DNA, the CDR3 is TGTGCCAGCAGCCGCCCACGAACTAGCGGGAGCTCCTACGAGCAGTACTTC.

This rearrangement joins TRBV5-1 to TRBJ2-5; TRBD1 matches at 7 bases. CDR3 length: 14 amino acids. V shed 4 bases and J 5 bases; nucleotides not matched to a gene: 8. The germline CDR1 and CDR2 sequences are SGHRS and YFSETQ. The CDR3 DNA follows: TGCGCCAGCAGCGTGGGGACAGCGTTTGAGACCCAGTACTTC. Protein sequence: CASSVGTAFETQYF.

This clonotype occurred a few times. The rearrangement joins TRBV10-3 to TRBJ2-1; D is possibly TRBD1 or TRBD2 (5 bases each). Germline V lookup: CDR1 ENHRY, CDR2 SYGVKD. V dropped 10 bases and J dropped 6 bases, with 13 bases sitting between them. This CDR3 has 12 residues. The CDR3 here is CATNRDGNEQFF. CDR3 in DNA: TGTGCCACAAACCGGGACGGCAATGAGCAGTTCTTC.

The chain combines TRBV9 with TRBJ2-2; D is tentatively TRBD1 or TRBD2 (7 bases each). Germline V gene sequence: CDR1 SGDLS, CDR2 YYNGEE. V lost 3 bases and J 2 bases, leaving 17 bases between the germline ends. The CDR3 runs 17 residues. This CDR3 is CASSAQGGGGNTGELFF. The CDR3 bases are TGTGCCAGCAGCGCCCAGGGGGGGGGCGGTAACACCGGGGAGCTGTTTTTT.

This clonotype was detected ten times or more. The chain couples TRBV20-1 to TRBJ1-1; tentative D call: TRBD1 (5 bases). Trimming shortened V by 6 bases and J by 0 bases, and 14 bases separated the two germline ends. The V gene's germline CDR1 is DFQATT and CDR2 SNEGSKA (reference sequence). The CDR3 runs to 14 residues. CDR3 nucleotides: TGCAGTGCCAACAGGAGGGGCATGAACACTGAAGCTTTCTTT. Encoded protein: CSANRRGMNTEAFF.

This clonotype appeared once. The chain recombines TRBV2 with TRBJ2-2; TRBD1 is a possible D gene (6 bases). The germline CDR1 and CDR2 sequences are SNHLY and FYNNEI. Deletions cut 7 bases from V and 4 bases from J, with 19 bases between. This CDR3 is built from 16 residues. CDR3 DNA: TGTGCCAGCATGCCCTCGCAGGGGCTGGTCACCGGGGAGCTGTTTTTT. Protein product: CASMPSQGLVTGELFF.

This clonotype showed up just a few times. DNA of the CDR3: TGCGCCAGCAGCTCCGGACTAGCGGGGGGGACCCAAGCCTACAATGAGCAGTTCTTC. As protein: CASSSGLAGGTQAYNEQFF. The genes are TRBV5-1 and TRBJ2-1, with TRBD2 matching over 15 bases. The CDR3 has 19 amino acids. J lost 2 bases, V lost 3 bases, and 9 bases had no gene match. Germline V gene sequence: CDR1 SGHRS, CDR2 YFSETQ.

This clonotype was seen only a few times. The chain has TRBV4-2 and TRBJ2-2; D not resolved. Germline V gene sequence: CDR1 LGHNA, CDR2 YNFKEQ. The CDR3 extends over 15 amino acids. V was pared by 0 bases and J by 7 bases, with 12 bases between. The CDR3 is CASSQDRTSNGELFF. CDR3 DNA sequence: TGTGCCAGCAGCCAAGATAGGACCTCCAACGGGGAGCTGTTTTTT.

This sequence joins TRBV24-1 and TRBJ1-1; no clear D. The CDR3 length is 11 residues. Trimming shortened V by 3 bases and J by 10 bases, and 8 bases separated the two germline ends. Looked up from germline, CDR1 is KGHDR and CDR2 is SFDVKD. The CDR3 spells CATSDRLGAFF. CDR3 bases: TGTGCCACCAGTGATCGGTTGGGAGCTTTCTTT.

The chain carries TRBV12-3 or TRBV12-4 and TRBJ1-5; TRBD1 is a possible D gene (5 bases). The V end lost 5 bases, the J end lost 0 bases, and 11 bases lay between the germline ends. The length of the CDR3 is 15 residues. CDR3 bases: TGTGCCAGCAGTCCCGGACAACTTAGCAATCAGCCCCAGCATTTT. This sequence encodes CASSPGQLSNQPQHF.

This clonotype occurred a few times. This chain connects TRBV20-1 to TRBJ2-3, with TRBD2 identical over 8 bases. Per germline, CDR1 DFQATT and CDR2 SNEGSKA (reference sequence). J lost 0 bases, V lost 6 bases, and 11 bases had no gene match. This CDR3 comprises 16 residues. As DNA, the CDR3 is TGCAGTGCCCACACGCGGGAGGCGACTAGCACAGATACGCAGTATTTT. Translated: CSAHTREATSTDTQYF.

The sample holds one count of this clonotype. The chain couples TRBV6-1 to TRBJ2-5, with TRBD1 identical over 10 bases. The CDR3 contains 16 residues. V lost 5 bases to trimming and J lost 5 bases; unmatched junction nucleotides: 11. Germline V gene lookup returns CDR1 MNHNS and CDR2 SASEGT. CDR3 nucleotide sequence: TGTGCCAGCAGTCCCCGGGACAGGGGATCTCCGGAGACCCAGTACTTC. Residues: CASSPRDRGSPETQYF.

Only a few counts were recorded for this clonotype. The CDR3 sequence is CSAGLAGISEQFF. The CDR3 bases are TGCAGTGCCGGACTAGCGGGAATAAGTGAGCAGTTCTTC. This chain links TRBV20-1 with TRBJ2-1, with 12 bases that match TRBD2. V shed 6 bases, J shed 9 bases, and the junction held 6 bases outside the gene matches. The germline V gene has CDR1 DFQATT and CDR2 SNEGSKA (reference sequence). This CDR3 spans 13 amino acids.

This clonotype was detected only a few times. The chain combines TRBV12-3 or TRBV12-4 with TRBJ2-5; no clear D. The V end was cut by 2 bases, the J end by 1 base, with 11 bases between. The CDR3 covers 15 residues. CDR3 sequence: CASSLSPRTQETQYF. CDR3 bases: TGTGCCAGCAGTTTAAGTCCCAGAACCCAAGAGACCCAGTACTTC.

This clonotype has just a few counts. This sequence joins TRBV19 and TRBJ1-1, with no clear D. With 6 bases removed from V and 5 bases from J, the gap between germline ends came to 13 bases. The CDR3 length is 13 residues. Germline V lookup: CDR1 LNHDA, CDR2 SQIVND (reference sequence). The CDR3 region is CASSRGEWTEAFF. CDR3 in DNA: TGTGCCAGTAGCCGCGGGGAGTGGACTGAAGCTTTCTTT.

The V gene is TRBV5-6, the J gene TRBJ2-5, with 8 nucleotides matching TRBD2. Germline V CDR1 and CDR2: SGHDT, YYEEEE. The CDR3 is 15 amino acids. V shed 1 base, J shed 5 bases, and the junction held 7 bases outside the gene matches. CDR3 bases: TGTGCCAGCAGCTTGAAGCGGGAGTATCTGGAGACCCAGTACTTC. It codes for CASSLKREYLETQYF.

There are a few counts of this clonotype. The chain couples TRBV12-3 or TRBV12-4 to TRBJ2-3; D is perhaps TRBD2 (7 bases). CDR3 length equals 16 residues. Trimming left V 5 bases short and J 2 bases short, with 17 bases between. The CDR3 nucleotides read TGTGCCAGCAGTCCCGGGGGCCTAGCGGACACAGATACGCAGTATTTT. Its protein is CASSPGGLADTDTQYF.